This TCR beta chain was identified during a study of T cell responses to AZD1222 COVID-19 vaccine. Repertoires were generated with immunoSEQ multiplex PCR, while TCRdb's copy carries only in-frame clones and drops some. The sample holds roughly 160,000 clones, just over 90% seen once. The CDR3 has 15 amino acids. The germline CDR1 and CDR2 sequences are MNHEY and SVGAGI. V was pared by 6 bases and J by 7 bases, with 21 bases between. The chain links TRBV6-5 to TRBJ1-2, with a possible D match to TRBD1 (5 bases). The TCR sequence derives from an adult who received the AZD1222 COVID-19 vaccine. The input for sequencing was peripheral blood, taken 28 days after the second AZD1222 dose. CDR3 nucleotides: TGTGCCAGCAGCCTGAAGCCGGGACGCGATAGTGGCTACACCTTC. It encodes CASSLKPGRDSGYTF.